This T cell receptor beta chain was found in a study of cytomegalovirus exposure and HLA in healthy donors. Overall study findings and caveats: Previously analyzed data showed that most TCR beta V segments were productive at a frequency of about 90% or about 30%.

CDR3 length: 15 amino acids. CDR1 and CDR2 from the germline V gene are SNHLY and FYNNEI. Trimming removed 6 bases from V and 4 bases from J, with 19 bases in between. To note about this clone: What it binds is not known.

Although they were nominally healthy when sampled, donors likely had unrecorded immune exposures. PCR employed 60 Vbeta and 13 Jbeta primers. Libraries were prepared by immunoSEQ multiplex PCR; TCRdb keeps only in-frame clonotypes and omits some of them. The sample has 130,000 or so clones. Sequenced input: PBMCs. V is TRBV2 and J is TRBJ2-7, with D possibly being TRBD1 (6 bases). The clonotype originates from a woman aged 18-35 years in good health and CMV-seronegative. The CDR3 sequence: CASRDLRDTPYEQYF. The CDR3 bases are TGTGCCAGCAGGGACCTAAGGGACACCCCTTACGAGCAGTACTTC. Full variable domain (remainder filled in from reference TRBV2 and TRBJ2-7): EPEVTQTPSHQVTQMGQEVILRCVPISNHLYFYWYRQILGQKVEFLVSFYNNEISEKSEIFDDQFSVERPDGSNFTLKIRSTKLEDSAMYFCASRDLRDTPYEQYFGPGTRLTVT.